Sequencing of this T cell receptor beta chain was carried out in a study of OX40 agonist ivuxolimab in advanced cancers. Only in-frame clones appear in the TCRdb table, and some are missing; sequencing was by immunoSEQ multiplex PCR. The sample lists 40,000 to 60,000 clones; roughly 85% were seen once. The CDR3 is made up of 13 amino acids. V gave up 3 bases and J gave up 8 bases; unmatched junction bases: 3. Germline values: CDR1 SEHNR, CDR2 FQNEAQ (reference sequence). This clone was recorded once. The chain combines TRBV7-9 with TRBJ2-4; TRBD1 agrees at 8 bases. The sample consisted of CD4+ or CD8+ T cells sorted from blood, taken in a trial of the OX40 agonist ivuxolimab. The origin of this receptor is an adult with an advanced solid tumor such as melanoma, head and neck, liver or kidney cancer. The CDR3 DNA is TGTGCCAGCAGCTTGACAGGGGAGGACATTCAGTACTTC. This translates into CASSLTGEDIQYF. The full variable domain, rest sourced from reference TRBV7-9 and TRBJ2-4, is DTGVSQNPRHKITKRGQNVTFRCDPISEHNRLYWYRQTLGQGPEFLTYFQNEAQLEKSRLLSDRFSAERPKGSFSTLEIQRTEQGDSAMYLCASSLTGEDIQYFGAGTRLSVL.